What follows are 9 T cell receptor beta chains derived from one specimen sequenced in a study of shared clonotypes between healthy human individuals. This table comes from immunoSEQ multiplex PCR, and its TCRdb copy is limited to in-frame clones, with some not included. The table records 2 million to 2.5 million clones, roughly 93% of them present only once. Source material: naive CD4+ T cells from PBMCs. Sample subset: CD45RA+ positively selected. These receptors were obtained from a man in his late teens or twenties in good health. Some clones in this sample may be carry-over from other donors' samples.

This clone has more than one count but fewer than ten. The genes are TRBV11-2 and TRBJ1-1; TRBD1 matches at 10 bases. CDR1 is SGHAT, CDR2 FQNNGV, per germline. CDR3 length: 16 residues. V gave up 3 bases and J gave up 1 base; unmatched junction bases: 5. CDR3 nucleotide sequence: TGTGCCAGCAGCTTCGGGACAGGGGAGGGGAACACTGAAGCTTTCTTT. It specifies CASSFGTGEGNTEAFF.

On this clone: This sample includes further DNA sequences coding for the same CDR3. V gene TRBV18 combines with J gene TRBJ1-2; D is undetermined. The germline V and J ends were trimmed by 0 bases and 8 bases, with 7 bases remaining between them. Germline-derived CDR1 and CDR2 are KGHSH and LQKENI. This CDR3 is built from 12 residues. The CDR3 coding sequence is TGTGCCAGCTCACCACCGGCTGGGGGCTACACCTTC. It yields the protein CASSPPAGGYTF.

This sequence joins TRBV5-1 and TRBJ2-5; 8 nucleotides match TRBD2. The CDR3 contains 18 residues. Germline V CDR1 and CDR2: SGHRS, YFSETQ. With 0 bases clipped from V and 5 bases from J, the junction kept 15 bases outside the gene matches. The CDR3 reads CASSLAGASGPQGETQYF. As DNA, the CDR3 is TGCGCCAGCAGCTTGGCCGGGGCTAGCGGGCCCCAAGGCGAGACCCAGTACTTC. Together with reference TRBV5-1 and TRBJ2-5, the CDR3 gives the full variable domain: KAGVTQTPRYLIKTRGQQVTLSCSPISGHRSVSWYQQTPGQGLQFLFEYFSETQRNKGNFPGRFSGRQFSNSRSEMNVSTLELGDSALYLCASSLAGASGPQGETQYFGPGTRLLVL.

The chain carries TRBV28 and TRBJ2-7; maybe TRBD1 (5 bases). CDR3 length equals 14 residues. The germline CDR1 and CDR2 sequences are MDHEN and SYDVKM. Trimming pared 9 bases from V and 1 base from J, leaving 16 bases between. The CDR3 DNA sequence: TGTGCCAGTCAGGGTCCTGGTAGGTCCTACGAGCAGTACTTC. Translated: CASQGPGRSYEQYF.

The CDR3 region has the DNA TGTGCCAGCTCACCAGGGTTAGGGGACGCAGACGAGCAGTACTTC. This translates into CASSPGLGDADEQYF. The V call is TRBV18, the J call TRBJ2-7; D may correspond to TRBD1 or TRBD2 (5 bases each). CDR1 is KGHSH and CDR2 is LQKENI in the germline V gene. This CDR3 has 15 residues. Trimming took off 2 bases at V and 5 bases at J, with 16 bases between the two ends. Based on the CDR3 plus reference TRBV18 and TRBJ2-7, the full variable domain is NAGVMQNPRHLVRRRGQEARLRCSPMKGHSHVYWYRQLPEEGLKFMVYLQKENIIDESGMPKERFSAEFPKEGPSILRIQQVVRGDSAAYFCASSPGLGDADEQYFGPGTRLTVT.

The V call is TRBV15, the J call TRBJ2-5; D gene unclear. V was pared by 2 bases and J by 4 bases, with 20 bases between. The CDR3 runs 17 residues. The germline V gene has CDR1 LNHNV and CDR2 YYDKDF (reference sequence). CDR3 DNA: TGTGCCACCAGCAGACGAAGATTAATCGGAATCCCAGAGACCCAGTACTTC. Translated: CATSRRRLIGIPETQYF.

In nucleotides, the CDR3 is TGCGCCAGCAGCAGGGGACTAGCGAACACCGGGGAGCTGTTTTTT. Its translation: CASSRGLANTGELFF. This rearrangement joins TRBV5-1 to TRBJ2-2; 8 bases agree with TRBD2. This CDR3 region has 15 residues. J was trimmed by 0 bases and V by 4 bases; bases with no gene match: 2. Germline assignment: CDR1 SGHRS and CDR2 YFSETQ.

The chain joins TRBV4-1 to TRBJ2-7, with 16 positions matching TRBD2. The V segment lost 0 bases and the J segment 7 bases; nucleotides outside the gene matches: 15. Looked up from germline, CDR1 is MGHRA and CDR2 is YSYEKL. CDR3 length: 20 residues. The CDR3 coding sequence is TGCGCCAGCAGCCAAGATAAGGGGACTAGCGGGAGGGCCGTTATTAGTGAGCAGTACTTC. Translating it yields CASSQDKGTSGRAVISEQYF.

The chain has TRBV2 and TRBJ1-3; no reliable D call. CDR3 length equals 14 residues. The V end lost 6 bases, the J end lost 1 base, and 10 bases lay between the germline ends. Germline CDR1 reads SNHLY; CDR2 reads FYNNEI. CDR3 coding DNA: TGTGCCAGCAGGTATGATTCGTCTGGAAACACCATATATTTT. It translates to CASRYDSSGNTIYF.